Below are 4 T cell receptor beta chains sequenced from a single sample in a study of T cell changes during pregnancy in multiple sclerosis. Measured with immunoSEQ multiplex PCR; TCRdb has only the in-frame clones, and not every one. The table includes 80,000 to 100,000 clones, about nine tenths detected once. The sequences come from peripheral blood, collected in the second trimester of pregnancy. The receptors were sampled from a female donor in good health, enrolled as a control in a pregnancy study.

J is TRBJ2-4 and V is TRBV4-1; 10 bases are a match to TRBD2. The J segment lost 8 bases and the V segment lost 0 bases, leaving 16 bases of the junction unmatched. Looked up from germline, CDR1 is MGHRA and CDR2 is YSYEKL. The CDR3 length is 19 residues. Written as DNA, the CDR3 is TGCGCCAGCAGCCAAGATGAGGAAATAGCGGGGGGTAGTTACTACATTCAGTACTTC. Its protein is CASSQDEEIAGGSYYIQYF.

The chain recombines TRBV7-9 with TRBJ1-3, with D unresolved. The V end was cut by 4 bases, the J end by 4 bases, with 11 bases between. Germline CDR1 is SEHNR and CDR2 is FQNEAQ (reference sequence). The CDR3 has 14 residues. The CDR3 DNA follows: TGTGCCAGCAGCTCTTCTAAATTAGGAAACACCATATATTTT. The encoded protein is CASSSSKLGNTIYF.

This clone was seen only once. The CDR3 DNA reads as TGTGCTAGTGGTTTGGGACAGGCAGGGGGGTCACCCCTCCACTTT. Residues: CASGLGQAGGSPLHF. The V gene is TRBV12-5, the J gene TRBJ1-6; 7 nucleotides agree with TRBD1. The CDR3 extends over 15 amino acids. J gave up 10 bases and V 1 base, and 7 bases lay outside the gene matches. CDR1 LGHNT and CDR2 FRNRAP come from the germline V gene.

This clone was detected only a few times. This chain links TRBV6-6 with TRBJ1-5; TRBD1 might be the D (5 bases). From germline, CDR1 is MNHNY and CDR2 SVGAGI (reference sequence). V dropped 0 bases and J dropped 4 bases, with 10 bases sitting between them. This CDR3 is 15 amino acids long. The CDR3 coding sequence is TGTGCCAGCAGTTACTCGACGACAGCAAATCAGCCCCAGCATTTT. This gives the protein CASSYSTTANQPQHF.